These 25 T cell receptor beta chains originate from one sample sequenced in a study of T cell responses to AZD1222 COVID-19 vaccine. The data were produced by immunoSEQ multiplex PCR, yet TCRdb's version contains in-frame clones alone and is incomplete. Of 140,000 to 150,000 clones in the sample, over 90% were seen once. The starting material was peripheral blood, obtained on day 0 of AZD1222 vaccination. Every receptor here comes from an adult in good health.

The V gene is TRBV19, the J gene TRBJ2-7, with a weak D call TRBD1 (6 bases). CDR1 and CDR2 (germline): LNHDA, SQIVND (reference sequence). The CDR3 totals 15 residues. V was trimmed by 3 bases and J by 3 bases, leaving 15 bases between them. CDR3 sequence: CASSINPGANYEQYF. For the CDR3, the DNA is TGTGCCAGTAGTATTAATCCAGGGGCCAACTACGAGCAGTACTTC.

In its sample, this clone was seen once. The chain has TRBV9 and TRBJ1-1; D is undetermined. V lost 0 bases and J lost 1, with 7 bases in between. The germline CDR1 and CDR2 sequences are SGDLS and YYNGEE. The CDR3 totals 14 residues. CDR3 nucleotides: TGTGCCAGCAGCGTAGAACGGGAGAACACTGAAGCTTTCTTT. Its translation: CASSVERENTEAFF.

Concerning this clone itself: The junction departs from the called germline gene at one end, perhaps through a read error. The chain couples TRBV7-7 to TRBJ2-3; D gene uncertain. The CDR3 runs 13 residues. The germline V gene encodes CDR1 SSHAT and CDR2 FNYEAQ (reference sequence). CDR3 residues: CASSLFRTDTQYF. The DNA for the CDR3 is TGTGCTAGCAGCTTATTCCGCACAGATACGCAGTATTTT.

The DNA of the CDR3 is TGTGCCAGCAGTGAGGGGCGGGCAGGTTATGGCTACACCTTC. Its protein product is CASSEGRAGYGYTF. The chain carries TRBV6-1 and TRBJ1-2; maybe TRBD1 (5 bases). The V end was cut by 3 bases, the J end by 5 bases, with 13 bases between. The CDR3 has 14 residues. Germline assignment: CDR1 MNHNS and CDR2 SASEGT.

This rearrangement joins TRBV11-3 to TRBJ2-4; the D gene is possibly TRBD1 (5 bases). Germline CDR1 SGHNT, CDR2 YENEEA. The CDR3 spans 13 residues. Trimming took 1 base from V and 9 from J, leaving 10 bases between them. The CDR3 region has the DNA TGTGCCAGCAGCTTAGGGAGTAGGGGCATTCAGTACTTC. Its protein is CASSLGSRGIQYF.

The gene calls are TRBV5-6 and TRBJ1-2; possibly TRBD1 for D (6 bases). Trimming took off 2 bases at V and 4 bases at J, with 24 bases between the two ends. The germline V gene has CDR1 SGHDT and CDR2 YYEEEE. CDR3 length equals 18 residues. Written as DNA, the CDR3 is TGTGCCAGCAGCTTTTTTGGACCTCAGGGGCGGCCTCTCTATGGCTACACCTTC. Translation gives CASSFFGPQGRPLYGYTF.

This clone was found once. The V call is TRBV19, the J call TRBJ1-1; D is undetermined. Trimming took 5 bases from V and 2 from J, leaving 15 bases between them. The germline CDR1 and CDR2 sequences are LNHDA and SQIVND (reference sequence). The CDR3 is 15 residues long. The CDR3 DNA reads TGTGCCAGTAGTTCCAGAGGAGGATTAAACACTGAAGCTTTCTTT. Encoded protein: CASSSRGGLNTEAFF.

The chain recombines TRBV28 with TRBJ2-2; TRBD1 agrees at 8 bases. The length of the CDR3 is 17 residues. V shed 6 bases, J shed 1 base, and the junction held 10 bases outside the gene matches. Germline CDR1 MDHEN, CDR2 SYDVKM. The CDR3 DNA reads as TGTGCCAGCAGCAGTCCCCAGGGGGCAGGGAACACCGGGGAGCTGTTTTTT. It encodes CASSSPQGAGNTGELFF.

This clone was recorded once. DNA of the CDR3: TGTGCCAGCAGCCGCCGACTAGACACAGATACGCAGTATTTT. It specifies CASSRRLDTDTQYF. V usage is TRBV7-8 and J usage is TRBJ2-3, with D maybe TRBD2 (6 bases). CDR1 SGHVS and CDR2 FQNEAQ come from the germline V gene. The CDR3 covers 14 residues. Between the trimmed V and J ends, which lost 5 bases and 2 bases, there was a span of 11 bases.

The CDR3 protein is CASSVRGSPNTGELFF. CDR3 nucleotides: TGTGCCAGCAGTGTCAGGGGATCCCCGAACACCGGGGAGCTGTTTTTT. This sequence joins TRBV27 and TRBJ2-2; maybe TRBD1 (6 bases). The germline V gene has CDR1 MNHEY and CDR2 SMNVEV (reference sequence). V dropped 5 bases and J dropped 0 bases, with 13 bases sitting between them. The CDR3 spans 16 residues.

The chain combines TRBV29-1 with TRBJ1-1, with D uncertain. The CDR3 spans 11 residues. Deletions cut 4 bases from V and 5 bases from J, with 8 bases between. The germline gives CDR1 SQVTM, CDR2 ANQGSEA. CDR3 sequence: CSVGEKTEAFF. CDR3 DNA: TGCAGCGTTGGGGAGAAGACTGAAGCTTTCTTT.

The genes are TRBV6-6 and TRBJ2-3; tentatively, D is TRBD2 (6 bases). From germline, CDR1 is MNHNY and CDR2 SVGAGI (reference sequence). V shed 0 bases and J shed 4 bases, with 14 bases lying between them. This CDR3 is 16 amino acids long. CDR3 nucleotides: TGTGCCAGCAGTTACTCGACTCCGGGAGACGCAGATACGCAGTATTTT. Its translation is CASSYSTPGDADTQYF.

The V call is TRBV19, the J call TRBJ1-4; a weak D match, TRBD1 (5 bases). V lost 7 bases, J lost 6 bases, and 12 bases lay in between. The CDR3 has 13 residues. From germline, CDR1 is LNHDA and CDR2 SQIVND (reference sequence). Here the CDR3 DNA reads TGTGCCAGTAAGGTGGACACCGATGAAAAACTGTTTTTT. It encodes CASKVDTDEKLFF.

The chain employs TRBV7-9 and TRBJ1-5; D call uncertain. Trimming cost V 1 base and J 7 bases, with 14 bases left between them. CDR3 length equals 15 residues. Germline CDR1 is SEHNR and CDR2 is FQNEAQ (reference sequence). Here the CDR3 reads CASSLGSGEQQPQHF. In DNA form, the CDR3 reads TGTGCCAGCAGCTTAGGCTCTGGGGAGCAACAGCCCCAGCATTTT.

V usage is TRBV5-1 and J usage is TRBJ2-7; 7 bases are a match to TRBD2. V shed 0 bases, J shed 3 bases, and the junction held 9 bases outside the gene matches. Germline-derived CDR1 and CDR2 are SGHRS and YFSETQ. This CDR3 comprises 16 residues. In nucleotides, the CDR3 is TGCGCCAGCAGCTTGGCCGGTGGGAGGGCCTTCTACGAGCAGTACTTC. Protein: CASSLAGGRAFYEQYF.

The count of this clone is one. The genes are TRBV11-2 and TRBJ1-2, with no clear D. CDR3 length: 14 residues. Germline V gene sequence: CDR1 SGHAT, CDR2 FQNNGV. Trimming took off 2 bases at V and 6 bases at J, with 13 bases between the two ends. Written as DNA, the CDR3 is TGTGCCAGCAGCTTATTGTGGGAAGAGCATGGCTACACCTTC. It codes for CASSLLWEEHGYTF.

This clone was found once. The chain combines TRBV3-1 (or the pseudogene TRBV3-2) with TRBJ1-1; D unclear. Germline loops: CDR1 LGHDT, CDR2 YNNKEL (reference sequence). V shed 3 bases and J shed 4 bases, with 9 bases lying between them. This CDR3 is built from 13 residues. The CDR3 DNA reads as TGTGCCAGCAGCCAGAATAGGGTCACTGAAGCTTTCTTT. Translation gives CASSQNRVTEAFF.

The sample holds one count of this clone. The CDR3 here is CATSDDRYNEQFF. CDR3 DNA sequence: TGTGCCACCAGTGATGACAGGTACAATGAGCAGTTCTTC. This rearrangement joins TRBV24-1 to TRBJ2-1; a possible D gene is TRBD1 (6 bases). The CDR3 sequence is 13 residues long. CDR1 and CDR2 from the germline V gene are KGHDR and SFDVKD. V dropped 3 bases and J dropped 4 bases, with 6 bases sitting between them.

CDR3 nucleotides: TGTGCCAGCACCTCCGACAGGGTCTCTGGAAACACCATATATTTT. Translating gives CASTSDRVSGNTIYF. V is TRBV2 and J is TRBJ1-3, with 7 bases matching TRBD1. There are 15 residues in the CDR3. Germline CDR1 reads SNHLY; CDR2 reads FYNNEI. V dropped 7 bases and J dropped 0; count of bases not matched to a gene: 6.

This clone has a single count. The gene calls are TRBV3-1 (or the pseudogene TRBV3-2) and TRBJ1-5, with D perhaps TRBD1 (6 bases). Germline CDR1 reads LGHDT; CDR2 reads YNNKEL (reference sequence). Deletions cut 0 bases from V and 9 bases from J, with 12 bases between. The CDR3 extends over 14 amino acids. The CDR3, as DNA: TGTGCCAGCAGCCAAGATTGGACAGTAGCGCCCCAGCATTTT. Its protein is CASSQDWTVAPQHF.

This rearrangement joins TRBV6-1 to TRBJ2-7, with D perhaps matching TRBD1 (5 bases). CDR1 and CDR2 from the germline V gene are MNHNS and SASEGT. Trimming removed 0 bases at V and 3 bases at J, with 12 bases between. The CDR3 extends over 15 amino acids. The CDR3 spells CASSEAGQGGYEQYF. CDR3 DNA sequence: TGTGCCAGCAGTGAAGCTGGTCAGGGTGGCTACGAGCAGTACTTC.

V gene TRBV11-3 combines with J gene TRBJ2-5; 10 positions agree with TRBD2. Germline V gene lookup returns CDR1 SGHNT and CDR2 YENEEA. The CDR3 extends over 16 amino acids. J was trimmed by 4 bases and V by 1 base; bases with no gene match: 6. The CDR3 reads CASSLGGASGRETQYF. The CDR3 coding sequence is TGTGCCAGCAGCTTAGGGGGGGCTAGCGGGAGAGAGACCCAGTACTTC.

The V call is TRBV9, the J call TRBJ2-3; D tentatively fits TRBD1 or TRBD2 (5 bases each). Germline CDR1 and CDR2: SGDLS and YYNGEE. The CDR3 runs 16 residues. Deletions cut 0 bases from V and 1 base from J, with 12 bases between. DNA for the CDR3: TGTGCCAGCAGCGTAGATGGGGGTGGGGGCACAGATACGCAGTATTTT. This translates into CASSVDGGGGTDTQYF.

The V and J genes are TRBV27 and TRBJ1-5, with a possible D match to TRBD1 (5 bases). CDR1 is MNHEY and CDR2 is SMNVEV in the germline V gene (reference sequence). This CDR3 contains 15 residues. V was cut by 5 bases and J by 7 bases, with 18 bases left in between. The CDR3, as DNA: TGTGCCAGCAGTCCCGACAGCGGTGGGGACCAGCCCCAGCATTTT. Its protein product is CASSPDSGGDQPQHF.

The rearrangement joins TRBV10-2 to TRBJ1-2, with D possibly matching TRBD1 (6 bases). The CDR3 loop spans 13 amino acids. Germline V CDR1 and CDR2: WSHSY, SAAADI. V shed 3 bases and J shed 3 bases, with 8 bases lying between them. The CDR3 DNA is TGCGCCAGCAGTGAAAACAGGGACTATGGCTACACCTTC. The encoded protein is CASSENRDYGYTF.